This TCR beta chain was profiled in a study of neoadjuvant nivolumab and ipilimumab in lung cancer. General study results and limits: Only a single major-pathologic-response sample was available for clonality analysis. TCR richness and clonality were higher in tumors than adjacent uninvolved lung.

As regards this clone: Its target is unknown.

Germline values: CDR1 SGHRS, CDR2 YFSETQ. The CDR3 has 13 amino acids. V was cut by 0 bases and J by 2 bases, with 5 bases left in between. Method: immunoSEQ multiplex PCR; TCRdb's copy keeps in-frame clones and lacks some. In the table there are about 18,000 clones, around 86% of which are singletons. The sequenced sample was peripheral blood, obtained before neoadjuvant nivolumab, alone or with ipilimumab. This TCR derives from an adult with non-small cell lung cancer. This chain uses TRBV5-1 with TRBJ1-1, with D hard to call. The CDR3 protein is CASSLGVNTEAFF. The CDR3 DNA reads as TGCGCCAGCAGCTTGGGTGTTAACACTGAAGCTTTCTTT.